Following are 3 T cell receptor beta chains from one sample sequenced in a study of T cells after posttransplantation cyclophosphamide. Repertoires were generated with immunoSEQ multiplex PCR, while TCRdb's copy carries only in-frame clones and drops some. The sample gives 42,000 or so clones, 90% of which show up once; around 2.3% is in the top ten. Treatment was busulfan-fludarabine conditioning, a marrow graft, and cyclophosphamide on days +3 and +4. Source: PBMCs, taken about 62 days after allogeneic stem cell transplant with posttransplant cyclophosphamide. These receptors were taken from a male patient between 55 and 70 years old who received an allogeneic stem cell transplant from a related donor and was CMV-positive. Some of the T cells might come from the graft donor.

This clone was observed once. This chain uses TRBV5-5 with TRBJ1-1; D unclear. The germline V gene has CDR1 SGHKS and CDR2 YYEKEE (reference sequence). CDR3 length: 13 residues. Trimming shortened V by 2 bases and J by 6 bases, and 11 bases separated the two germline ends. CDR3 in amino acids: CASSFSGSPEAFF. The CDR3 coding sequence is TGTGCCAGCAGCTTCTCCGGGTCCCCTGAAGCTTTCTTT. Full variable domain (missing parts from reference TRBV5-5 and TRBJ1-1): DAGVTQSPTHLIKTRGQQVTLRCSPISGHKSVSWYQQVLGQGPQFIFQYYEKEERGRGNFPDRFSARQFPNYSSELNVNALLLGDSALYLCASSFSGSPEAFFGQGTRLTVV.

The rearrangement links TRBV19 to TRBJ2-1; D is possibly TRBD2 (6 bases). V lost 1 base and J 4 bases, leaving 11 bases between the germline ends. CDR3 length equals 15 residues. From germline, CDR1 is LNHDA and CDR2 SQIVND (reference sequence). CDR3: CASSIVPSAYNEQFF. As DNA, the CDR3 is TGTGCCAGTAGTATAGTTCCTAGCGCGTACAATGAGCAGTTCTTC.

This rearrangement joins TRBV6-1 to TRBJ2-1, with D perhaps matching TRBD2 (5 bases). Trimming cost V 6 bases and J 10 bases, with 10 bases left between them. Germline CDR1 MNHNS, CDR2 SASEGT. The CDR3 is 11 amino acids. CDR3 bases: TGTGCCAGCAGGGGAGTGGGCGAGCAGTTCTTC. Translated: CASRGVGEQFF.